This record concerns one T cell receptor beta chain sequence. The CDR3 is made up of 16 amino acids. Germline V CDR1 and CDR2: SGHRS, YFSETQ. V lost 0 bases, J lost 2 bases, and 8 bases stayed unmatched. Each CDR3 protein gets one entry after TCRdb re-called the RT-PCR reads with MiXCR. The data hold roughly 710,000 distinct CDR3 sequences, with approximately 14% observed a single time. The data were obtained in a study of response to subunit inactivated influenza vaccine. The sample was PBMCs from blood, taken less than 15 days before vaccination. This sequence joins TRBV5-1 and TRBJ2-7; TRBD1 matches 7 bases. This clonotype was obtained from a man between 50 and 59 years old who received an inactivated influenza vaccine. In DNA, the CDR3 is TGCGCCAGCAGCTTGGCTAGAGGGGGCAGAGCCTACGAGCAGTACTTC. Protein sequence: CASSLARGGRAYEQYF.